This T cell receptor beta chain was captured by sequencing in a study of Ad26.COV2.S vaccination and SARS-CoV-2 variants. Only in-frame clones appear in the TCRdb table, and some are missing; sequencing was by immunoSEQ multiplex PCR. The sample holds around 300,000 clones, 90% seen once. The germline CDR1 and CDR2 sequences are KGHSH and LQKENI. V was pared by 4 bases and J by 6 bases, with 8 bases of the junction left unmatched. The CDR3 loop spans 15 amino acids. Treatment defined: about 20 received Ad26.COV2.S at low or high dose, single or two shots; several received placebo; per-sample allocation not given. It was on day 63 after the first vaccine or placebo injection that samples were taken.

The sequenced sample was peripheral blood, obtained in a trial of Ad26.COV2.S vaccine versus placebo. The receptor comes from a person between 18 and 59 years old who received the Ad26.COV2.S COVID-19 vaccine or a placebo. The rearrangement uses TRBV18 and TRBJ2-4; 8 nucleotides align to TRBD1. The CDR3 DNA is TGTGCCAGCTCACATCCCCCCGGGACAGGAAACATTCAGTACTTC. Its translation is CASSHPPGTGNIQYF.